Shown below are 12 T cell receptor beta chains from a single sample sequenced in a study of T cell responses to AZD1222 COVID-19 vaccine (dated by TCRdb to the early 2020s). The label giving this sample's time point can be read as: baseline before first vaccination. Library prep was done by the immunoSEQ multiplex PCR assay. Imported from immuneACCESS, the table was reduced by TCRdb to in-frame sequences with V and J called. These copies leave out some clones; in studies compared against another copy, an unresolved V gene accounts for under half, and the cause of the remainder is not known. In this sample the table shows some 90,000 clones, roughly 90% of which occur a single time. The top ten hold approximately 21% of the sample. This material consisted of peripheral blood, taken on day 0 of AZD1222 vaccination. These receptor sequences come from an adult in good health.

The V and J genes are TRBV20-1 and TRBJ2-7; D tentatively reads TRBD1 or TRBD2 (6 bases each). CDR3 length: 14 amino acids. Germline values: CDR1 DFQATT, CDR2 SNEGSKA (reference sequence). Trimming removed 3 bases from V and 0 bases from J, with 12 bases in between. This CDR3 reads CSASRGESSYEQYF. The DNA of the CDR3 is TGCAGTGCTAGTAGGGGGGAGAGCTCCTACGAGCAGTACTTC.

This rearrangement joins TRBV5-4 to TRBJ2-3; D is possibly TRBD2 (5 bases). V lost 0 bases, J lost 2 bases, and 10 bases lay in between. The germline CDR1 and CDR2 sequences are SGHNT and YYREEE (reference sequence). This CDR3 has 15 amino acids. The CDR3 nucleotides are TGTGCCAGCAGCTTGGAACGGGGATACACAGATACGCAGTATTTT. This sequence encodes CASSLERGYTDTQYF.

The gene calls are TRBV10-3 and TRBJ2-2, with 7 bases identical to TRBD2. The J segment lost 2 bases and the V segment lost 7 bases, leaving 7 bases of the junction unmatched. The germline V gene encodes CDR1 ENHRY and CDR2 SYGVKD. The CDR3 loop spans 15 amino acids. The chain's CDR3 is CAIKDPAGNTGELFF. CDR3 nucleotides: TGTGCCATCAAGGATCCAGCGGGAAACACCGGGGAGCTGTTTTTT.

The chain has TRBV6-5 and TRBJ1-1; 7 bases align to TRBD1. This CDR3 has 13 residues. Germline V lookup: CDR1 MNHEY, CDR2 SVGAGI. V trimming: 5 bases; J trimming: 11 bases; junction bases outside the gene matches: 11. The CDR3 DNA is TGTGCCAGCAGTATCCTAAGGGGGCGGGAGGCTTTCTTT. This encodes CASSILRGREAFF.

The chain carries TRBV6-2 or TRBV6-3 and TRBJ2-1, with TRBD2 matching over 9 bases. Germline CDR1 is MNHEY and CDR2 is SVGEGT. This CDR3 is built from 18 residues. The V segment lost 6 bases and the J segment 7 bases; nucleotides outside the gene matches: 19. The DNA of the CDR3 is TGTGCCAGCAGCCCCGGGACTAGCCAAAATTGGAAGGGAAATGAGCAGTTCTTC. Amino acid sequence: CASSPGTSQNWKGNEQFF.

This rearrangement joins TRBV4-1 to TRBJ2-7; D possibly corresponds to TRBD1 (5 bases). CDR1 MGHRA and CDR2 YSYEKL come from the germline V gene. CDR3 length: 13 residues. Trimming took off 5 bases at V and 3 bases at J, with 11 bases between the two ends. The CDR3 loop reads CASSSDTGYEQYF. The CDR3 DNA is TGCGCCAGCAGCTCGGACACAGGCTACGAGCAGTACTTC.

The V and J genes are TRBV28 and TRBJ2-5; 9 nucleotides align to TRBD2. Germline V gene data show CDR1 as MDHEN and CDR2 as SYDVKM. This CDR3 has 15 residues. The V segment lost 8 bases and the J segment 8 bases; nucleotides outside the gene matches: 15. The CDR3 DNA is TGTGCCAGCTCGGAGGCGGCTAGCGGGACTATAACCCAGTACTTC. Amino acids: CASSEAASGTITQYF. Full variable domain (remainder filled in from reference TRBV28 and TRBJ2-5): DVKVTQSSRYLVKRTGEKVFLECVQDMDHENMFWYRQDPGLGLRLIYFSYDVKMKEKGDIPEGYSVSREKKERFSLILESASTNQTSMYLCASSEAASGTITQYFGPGTRLLVL.

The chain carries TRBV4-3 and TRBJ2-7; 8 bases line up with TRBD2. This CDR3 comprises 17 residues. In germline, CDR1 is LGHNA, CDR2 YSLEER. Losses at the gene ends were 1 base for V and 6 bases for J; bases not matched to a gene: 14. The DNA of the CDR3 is TGCGCCAGCAGCCAAGGACATGGGGCTAGCGGGTGGAGCGAGCAGTACTTC. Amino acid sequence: CASSQGHGASGWSEQYF.

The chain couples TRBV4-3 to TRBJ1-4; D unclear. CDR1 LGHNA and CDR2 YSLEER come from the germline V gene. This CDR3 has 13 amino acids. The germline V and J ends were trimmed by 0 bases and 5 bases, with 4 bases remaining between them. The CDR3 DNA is TGCGCCAGCAGCCAAGAATGGAATGAAAAACTGTTTTTT. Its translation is CASSQEWNEKLFF.

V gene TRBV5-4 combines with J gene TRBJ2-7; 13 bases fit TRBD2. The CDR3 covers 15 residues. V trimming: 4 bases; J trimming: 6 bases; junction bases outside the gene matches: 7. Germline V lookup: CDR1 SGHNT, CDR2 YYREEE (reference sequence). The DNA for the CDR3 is TGTGCCAGCAGCCGGCCGGGACTAGCGGGATTCGAGCAGTACTTC. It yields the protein CASSRPGLAGFEQYF.

CDR3 residues: CASSIARGGKSSGANVLTF. CDR3 sequence (DNA): TGTGCCAGCAGCATCGCCCGGGGGGGTAAGAGCTCTGGGGCCAACGTCCTGACTTTC. The chain joins TRBV21-1 to TRBJ2-6; TRBD2, the D gene given by the table, was not confirmed from the DNA. TRBV21-1 is an annotated pseudogene. The CDR3 extends over 19 amino acids.

The DNA for the CDR3 is TGTGCCAGCAGTTCTGGGACTAGACACAATGAGCAGTTCTTC. Amino acids: CASSSGTRHNEQFF. The rearrangement uses TRBV6-2 or TRBV6-3 and TRBJ2-1; TRBD2 agrees at 8 bases. V was pared by 4 bases and J by 5 bases, with 4 bases of the junction left unmatched. This CDR3 has 14 amino acids. Germline CDR1 is MNHEY and CDR2 is SVGEGT.